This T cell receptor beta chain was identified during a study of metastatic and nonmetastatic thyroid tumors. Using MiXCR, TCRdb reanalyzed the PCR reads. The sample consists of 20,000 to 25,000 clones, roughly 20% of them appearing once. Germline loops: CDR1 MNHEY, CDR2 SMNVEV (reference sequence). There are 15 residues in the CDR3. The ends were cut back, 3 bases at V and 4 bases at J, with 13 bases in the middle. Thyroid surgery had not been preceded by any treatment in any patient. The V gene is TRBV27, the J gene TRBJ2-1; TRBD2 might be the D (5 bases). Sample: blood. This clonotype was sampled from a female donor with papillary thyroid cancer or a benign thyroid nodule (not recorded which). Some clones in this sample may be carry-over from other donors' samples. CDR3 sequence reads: CASSFGAASYNEQFF. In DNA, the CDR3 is TGTGCCAGCAGTTTTGGAGCGGCCTCTTACAATGAGCAGTTCTTC.